This T cell receptor beta chain is from a study of blood T cell repertoires in COVID-19. There are 15 residues in the CDR3. The trim removed 5 bases at V and 6 bases at J, leaving 5 bases unmatched. The germline V gene has CDR1 LNHDA and CDR2 SQIVND (reference sequence). Assay used: immunoSEQ multiplex PCR; TCRdb lists only in-frame clones, some missing. The data show 90,000 to 100,000 clones, over 75% seen once. The specimen was peripheral blood. The chain recombines TRBV19 with TRBJ2-2, with 11 positions matching TRBD1. The TCR originated in a man aged 50 to 60 with acute or convalescent COVID-19. DNA for the CDR3: TGTGCCAGTAGTCCCGGGACAGGGGGACCCGGGGAGCTGTTTTTT. Translated: CASSPGTGGPGELFF.